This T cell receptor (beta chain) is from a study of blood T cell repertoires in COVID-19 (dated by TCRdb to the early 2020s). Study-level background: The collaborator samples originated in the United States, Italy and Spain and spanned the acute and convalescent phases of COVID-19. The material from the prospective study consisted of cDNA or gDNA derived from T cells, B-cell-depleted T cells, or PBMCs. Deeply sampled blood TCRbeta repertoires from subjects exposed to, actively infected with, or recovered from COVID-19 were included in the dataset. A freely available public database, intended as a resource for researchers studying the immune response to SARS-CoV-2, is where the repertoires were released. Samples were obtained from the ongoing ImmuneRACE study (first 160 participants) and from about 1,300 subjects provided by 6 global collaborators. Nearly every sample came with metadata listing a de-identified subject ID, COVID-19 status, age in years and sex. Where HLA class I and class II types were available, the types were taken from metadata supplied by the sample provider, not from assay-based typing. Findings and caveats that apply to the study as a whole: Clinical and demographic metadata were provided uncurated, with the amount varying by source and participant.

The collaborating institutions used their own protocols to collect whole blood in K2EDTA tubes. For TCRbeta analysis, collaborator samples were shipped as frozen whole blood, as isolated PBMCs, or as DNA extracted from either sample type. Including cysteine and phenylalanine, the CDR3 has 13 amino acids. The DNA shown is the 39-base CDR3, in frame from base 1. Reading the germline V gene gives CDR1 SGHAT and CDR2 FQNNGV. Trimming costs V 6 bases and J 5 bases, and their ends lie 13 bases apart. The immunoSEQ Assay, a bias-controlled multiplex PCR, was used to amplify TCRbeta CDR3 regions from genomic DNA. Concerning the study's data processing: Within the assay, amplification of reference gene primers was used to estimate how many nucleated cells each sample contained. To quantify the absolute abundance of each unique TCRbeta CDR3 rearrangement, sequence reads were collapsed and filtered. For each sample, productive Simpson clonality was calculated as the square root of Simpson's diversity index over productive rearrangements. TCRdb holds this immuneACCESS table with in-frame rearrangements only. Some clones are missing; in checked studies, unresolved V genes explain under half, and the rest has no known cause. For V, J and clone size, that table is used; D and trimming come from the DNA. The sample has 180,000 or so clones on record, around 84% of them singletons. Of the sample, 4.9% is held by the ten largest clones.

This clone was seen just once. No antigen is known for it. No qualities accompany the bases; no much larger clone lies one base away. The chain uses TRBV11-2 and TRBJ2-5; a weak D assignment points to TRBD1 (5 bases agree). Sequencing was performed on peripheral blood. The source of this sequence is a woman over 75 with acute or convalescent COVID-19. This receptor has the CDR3 CASRRGFGETQYF. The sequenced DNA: TGTGCCAGCAGAAGGGGTTTTGGGGAGACCCAGTACTTC.